This is a list of T cell receptor beta chains from one sample in a study of T-cell reconstitution after alpha-beta-depleted transplantation in children. Each CDR3 protein gets one entry after TCRdb re-called the PCR reads with MiXCR. Of about 440,000 distinct CDR3 sequences listed, 43% are singletons. Sequenced here: PBMCs, sampled before TCRalphabeta/CD19-depleted stem cell transplant. The receptor source for this set is a girl aged 2-10 years with aplastic anemia, due to receive a stem cell transplant. CDR3s include the opening cysteine and the closing phenylalanine or tryptophan. Each record gives: V gene, clone size, J gene, D gene, CDR3 DNA, CDR3 protein. A D gene is named only where the DNA matches it firmly. The size of a clone is reported for some rows only, either as once, few or many, or as a class for expanded clones.

>TRBV20-1|-|TRBJ1-4|-
TGCAGTGTTCCAGGGGATGGGGGTGAAAAACTGTTTTTT
CSVPGDGGEKLFF
>TRBV4-2|many|TRBJ1-2|TRBD1
TGTGCCAGCAGCCAAGAGGGACAGGGGAGAAACTATGGCTACACCTTC
CASSQEGQGRNYGYTF
>TRBV20-1|-|TRBJ1-5|-
TGCAGTGCTGCACAGGGCCTGGGGCAGCCCCAGCATTTT
CSAAQGLGQPQHF
>TRBV10-3|few|TRBJ2-1|TRBD1
TGTGCCATCACCCCGGGACAGGGGGCTAATGAGCAGTTCTTC
CAITPGQGANEQFF
>TRBV28|-|TRBJ2-7|TRBD2
TGTGCCAGCACCATTCCCGTAGCGGGAGGAGCCTACGAGCAGTACTTC
CASTIPVAGGAYEQYF
>TRBV14|-|TRBJ2-1|-
TGTGCCAGCAGCCAAGAAGTTCGACTCGAAGGGAATGAGCAGTTCTTC
CASSQEVRLEGNEQFF
>TRBV7-2|few|TRBJ2-5|-
TGTGCCAGCAGCTTAGTCTGGGTTGGGGAGACCCAGTACTTC
CASSLVWVGETQYF
>TRBV4-1|few|TRBJ2-3|-
TGCGCCAGCAGCCAAGAGGGCCAGTTCACAGATACGCAGTATTTT
CASSQEGQFTDTQYF
>TRBV7-9|-|TRBJ2-7|-
TGTGCCAGCAGCTTCTTGACGGGCGCAGTCCACGAGCAGTACTTC
CASSFLTGAVHEQYF
>TRBV20-1|few|TRBJ2-7|TRBD2
TGCAGTGCTAGAGTTCCGGCGGGGGGCGTCCACGAGCAGTACTTC
CSARVPAGGVHEQYF
>TRBV5-1|few|TRBJ2-1|-
TGCGCCAGCAGCTTCAATAGCGAGAGCTCCTACAATGAGCAGTTCTTC
CASSFNSESSYNEQFF
>TRBV5-6|-|TRBJ2-1|TRBD2
TGTGCCAGCAGCTTGGCTAGCGGGAGAGGCAATGAGCAGTTCTTC
CASSLASGRGNEQFF